This TCR beta chain was obtained from a study of CD8+ T cells in alopecia areata. About the study: Twice daily, treated patients received 5 to 10 mg of oral tofacitinib.

Notes on this clone: No antigen is known for it.

Reverse transcribed after extraction, RNA yielded cDNA as the sequencing template. Libraries were prepared by immunoSEQ multiplex PCR; TCRdb keeps only in-frame clonotypes and omits some of them. The data show around 140,000 clones, about 59% seen once. This sample's treatment: oral pan-JAK inhibitor, 5-10 mg twice daily. Specimens obtained from alopecia areata patients comprised lesional scalp punch biopsies and peripheral blood. CDR3 length: 16 residues. CDR1 SGHRS and CDR2 YFSETQ come from the germline V gene. V gave up 0 bases and J gave up 0 bases; unmatched junction bases: 4. Study conclusions and caveats: On tofacitinib, scalp clonality and expanded CD8+ clones among top 100 fell significantly.

This clonotype originated in a human donor with alopecia areata. This chain links TRBV5-1 with TRBJ1-2; 8 bases are shared with TRBD1. The source was CD8+ T cells sorted from blood, collected at week 4, from a patient treated with tofacitinib. The CDR3 nucleotides are TGCGCCAGCAGCTTGGGACAGGGGAGAGCTAACTATGGCTACACCTTC. This encodes CASSLGQGRANYGYTF. Drawing the rest from reference TRBV5-1 and TRBJ1-2, the complete variable domain is KAGVTQTPRYLIKTRGQQVTLSCSPISGHRSVSWYQQTPGQGLQFLFEYFSETQRNKGNFPGRFSGRQFSNSRSEMNVSTLELGDSALYLCASSLGQGRANYGYTFGSGTRLTVV.